These 9 T cell receptor beta chains came from one sample sequenced in a study of blood T cells in healthy people across ages. It was with a sample-barcoded 5' primer and a J-beta primer mix that a second PCR of about 6 to 11 cycles was run. TCRdb called the 5' RACE reads again in MiXCR, with one record for every CDR3 protein. Among 540,000 or so distinct CDR3 sequences listed, 40% to 50% were seen once. The specimen sequenced was blood. The receptor source for this set is a man older than 75 in good health.

This clonotype showed up just a few times. In DNA, the CDR3 is TGCAGCCCAGGGGCGGGAAAGTATGGCTACACCTTC. Encoded protein: CSPGAGKYGYTF. The J gene is TRBJ1-2, the V gene TRBV20-1, with D perhaps matching TRBD1 (6 bases). The germline gives CDR1 DFQATT, CDR2 SNEGSKA (reference sequence). The CDR3 is 12 residues long.

The CDR3 reads CASRGAGLTNYGYTF. DNA of the CDR3: TGTGCCAGCAGAGGTGCGGGTTTGACTAACTATGGCTACACCTTC. This chain connects TRBV12-3 or TRBV12-4 to TRBJ1-2; D is unresolved. The length of the CDR3 is 15 residues. V was pared by 6 bases and J by 0 bases, with 14 bases between.

This rearrangement joins TRBV27 to TRBJ2-5; 8 positions agree with TRBD1. This CDR3 contains 15 residues. Per the germline V gene, CDR1 is MNHEY and CDR2 is SMNVEV (reference sequence). V trimming: 6 bases; J trimming: 11 bases; junction bases outside the gene matches: 17. The DNA for the CDR3 is TGTGCCAGCAGGCGCCGACAGGGGCTAAACAATGAGCAGTACTTC. As protein: CASRRRQGLNNEQYF.

At least ten counts were recorded for this clonotype. The J gene is TRBJ2-1, the V gene TRBV28; 7 bases align to TRBD2. This CDR3 contains 13 residues. CDR1 and CDR2 from the germline V gene are MDHEN and SYDVKM. With 6 bases clipped from V and 5 bases from J, the junction kept 4 bases outside the gene matches. The CDR3 loop is CASRKGGNNEQFF. For the CDR3, the DNA is TGTGCCAGCAGAAAGGGAGGGAACAATGAGCAGTTCTTC.

The rearrangement uses TRBV12-3 or TRBV12-4 and TRBJ2-5; 7 nucleotides line up with TRBD1. The V segment lost 10 bases and the J segment 5 bases; nucleotides outside the gene matches: 10. The CDR3 length is 13 residues. CDR3 residues: CATRQGEGETQYF. CDR3 nucleotide sequence: TGTGCCACCAGACAGGGTGAGGGCGAGACCCAGTACTTC.

Comments on this clonotype: A junction end diverges from the germline sequence, so it may reflect a read error. The CDR3 is CASNLTGTGPNNEQFF. CDR3 DNA: TGCGCCAGCAACTTGACCGGGACCGGCCCGAACAATGAGCAGTTCTTC. This chain joins TRBV5-1 and TRBJ2-1; tentatively, D is TRBD1 or TRBD2 (5 bases each). Germline V gene sequence: CDR1 SGHRS, CDR2 YFSETQ. The CDR3 runs to 16 residues.

This clonotype has only a few counts. The chain couples TRBV4-3 to TRBJ2-6; D remains ambiguous. Germline CDR1 reads LGHNA; CDR2 reads YSLEER. The V end lost 0 bases, the J end lost 0 bases, and 9 bases lay between the germline ends. The CDR3 sequence is 17 residues long. The CDR3 DNA follows: TGCGCCAGCAGCCAAGAAAGGGCCCGCTCTGGGGCCAACGTCCTGACTTTC. Amino acids: CASSQERARSGANVLTF.

The V call is TRBV14, the J call TRBJ1-6; 8 bases match TRBD1. The length of the CDR3 is 15 residues. J was trimmed by 9 bases and V by 4 bases; bases with no gene match: 8. Germline V gene lookup returns CDR1 SGHDN and CDR2 FVKESK. The CDR3 DNA is TGTGCCAGCAGCCCTCTACAGGGGGTGGGTTCACCCCTCCACTTT. It yields the protein CASSPLQGVGSPLHF.

This clonotype was recorded a few times. CDR3 nucleotide sequence: TGCAGTGCTAGTCTAGCGGGCCGCTACGAGCAGTACTTC. Translated, it gives CSASLAGRYEQYF. This chain uses TRBV20-1 with TRBJ2-7, with TRBD2 identical over 8 bases. The CDR3 consists of 13 residues. In germline, CDR1 is DFQATT, CDR2 SNEGSKA (reference sequence). With 3 bases clipped from V and 3 bases from J, the junction kept 4 bases outside the gene matches.